Each of the 32 T cell receptor beta chains below was sequenced from the same sample in a study of control samples from healthy donors and cancer patients. The protocol was immunoSEQ multiplex PCR, while the TCRdb copy is restricted to in-frame clones and leaves out a portion. The data show about 270,000 clones, over 70% seen once. The sequenced sample was PBMCs. The receptors derive from a woman aged 55-69 years with lung cancer.

CDR3 residues: CASSLDTGSSYNEQFF. The CDR3 nucleotides are TGCGCCAGCAGCTTGGATACGGGGAGCTCCTACAATGAGCAGTTCTTC. J is TRBJ2-1 and V is TRBV5-1; a possible D gene is TRBD2 (5 bases). Between the trimmed V and J ends, which lost 0 bases and 0 bases, there was a span of 10 bases. The germline V gene has CDR1 SGHRS and CDR2 YFSETQ. The CDR3 spans 16 residues.

This sequence joins TRBV7-2 and TRBJ2-4, with D possibly matching TRBD2 (8 bases). The germline V gene has CDR1 SGHTA and CDR2 FQGNSA. Trimming took off 5 bases at V and 7 bases at J, with 15 bases between the two ends. This CDR3 spans 14 amino acids. This CDR3 is CASSLGGGRNIQYF. CDR3 DNA sequence: TGTGCCAGCAGCCTAGGGGGCGGGAGGAACATTCAGTACTTC.

V usage is TRBV5-4 and J usage is TRBJ2-2; weak D call: TRBD2 (6 bases). V lost 0 bases to trimming and J lost 0 bases, with 12 bases between them. Germline CDR1 SGHNT, CDR2 YYREEE (reference sequence). The CDR3 length is 17 residues. The CDR3 DNA is TGTGCCAGCAGCTTGGCCGGGAGCTATTCGAACACCGGGGAGCTGTTTTTT. It is translated as CASSLAGSYSNTGELFF.

This clone was detected once. The chain carries TRBV18 and TRBJ1-1, with D possibly TRBD1 on 5 matching bases. The CDR3 contains 14 residues. The V gene's germline CDR1 is KGHSH and CDR2 LQKENI. The V and J ends lost 6 bases and 1 base respectively, with 12 bases between them. Here the CDR3 reads CASSPTAANTEAFF. The CDR3 nucleotides read TGTGCCAGCTCGCCGACAGCGGCGAACACTGAAGCTTTCTTT.

The rearrangement uses TRBV5-1 and TRBJ2-5; D call uncertain. The CDR3 has 14 residues. V was shortened by 2 bases and J by 5 bases, with 13 bases between the two germline ends. Germline CDR1 is SGHRS and CDR2 is YFSETQ. The CDR3 DNA sequence: TGCGCCAGCAGCTTTGGGCAGCCAGTGGAGACCCAGTACTTC. It yields the protein CASSFGQPVETQYF.

V usage is TRBV5-1 and J usage is TRBJ1-4; D gene uncertain. The CDR3 runs 12 residues. The V end lost 5 bases, the J end lost 4 bases, and 6 bases lay between the germline ends. Germline-derived CDR1 and CDR2 are SGHRS and YFSETQ. CDR3 nucleotide sequence: TGCGCCAGCAGGGTGTTTAATGAAAAACTGTTTTTT. It is translated as CASRVFNEKLFF.

On this clone itself: An end of the junction does not agree with germline; a read error may underlie this. This sequence joins TRBV25-1 and TRBJ2-3; D perhaps matches TRBD2 (5 bases). The CDR3 runs 14 residues. CDR1 is MGHDK and CDR2 is SYGVNS in the germline V gene. As DNA, the CDR3 is TGTGCCAGCAGTGAAGGAGGCAGAACAGATACGAAGTATTTT. Translated, it gives CASSEGGRTDTKYF.

The gene calls are TRBV6-5 and TRBJ2-1, with 10 bases identical to TRBD2. This CDR3 has 13 residues. Germline lookup yields CDR1 MNHEY and CDR2 SVGAGI. J lost 6 bases, V lost 11 bases, and 7 bases had no gene match. The CDR3 loop is CASGAGGFNEQFF. CDR3 sequence (DNA): TGTGCCTCCGGAGCGGGAGGGTTCAATGAGCAGTTCTTC.

This CDR3 is CASSVGGGTYQETQYF. The CDR3 DNA follows: TGTGCCAGCAGCGTAGGGGGCGGAACCTACCAAGAGACCCAGTACTTC. The chain recombines TRBV9 with TRBJ2-5; possibly TRBD1 for D (5 bases). CDR1 SGDLS and CDR2 YYNGEE come from the germline V gene. Trimming left V 0 bases short and J 0 bases short, with 12 bases between. The CDR3 is 16 residues long.

The chain uses TRBV3-1 (or the pseudogene TRBV3-2) and TRBJ2-2; 8 positions agree with TRBD1. Germline values: CDR1 LGHDT, CDR2 YNNKEL (reference sequence). The CDR3 runs 18 residues. The junction had 9 bases not matched to a gene; V was cut back by 3 bases and J by 0 bases. CDR3 bases: TGTGCCAGCAGCCATTACGCTCCGGGACAGGCGAACACCGGGGAGCTGTTTTTT. Its translation is CASSHYAPGQANTGELFF.

The chain has TRBV3-1 (or the pseudogene TRBV3-2) and TRBJ2-7, with D hard to call. The V and J ends lost 4 bases and 6 bases respectively, with 10 bases between them. CDR3 length: 12 amino acids. Germline V gene lookup returns CDR1 LGHDT and CDR2 YNNKEL (reference sequence). CDR3 DNA sequence: TGTGCCAGCAGCCTCCCCCTTCGCGAGCAGTACTTC. Translation: CASSLPLREQYF.

This clone was counted a few times. The genes are TRBV12-5 and TRBJ2-7; D gene ambiguous. Trimming stripped 2 bases from V and 3 bases from J, with 2 bases between. The CDR3 extends over 11 amino acids. CDR1 LGHNT and CDR2 FRNRAP come from the germline V gene. The CDR3 here is CASGLNYEQYF. The DNA of the CDR3 is TGTGCTAGTGGTTTGAACTACGAGCAGTACTTC.

The count of this clone is one. The gene calls are TRBV2 and TRBJ1-6; D unresolved. This CDR3 has 15 amino acids. V gave up 5 bases and J gave up 7 bases, with 15 bases separating them. Germline V CDR1 and CDR2: SNHLY, FYNNEI. The CDR3 is CASSLGLLRNSPLHF. CDR3 DNA sequence: TGTGCCAGCAGTCTGGGGTTACTACGGAATTCACCCCTCCACTTT.

V and J are TRBV19 and TRBJ2-3; no firm D call. The CDR3 contains 17 residues. The V gene lost 3 bases and the J gene lost 0 bases, with 16 bases spanning the gap. The V gene's germline CDR1 is LNHDA and CDR2 SQIVND (reference sequence). The CDR3 DNA reads as TGTGCCAGTAGTATCATAGGCGGCAGACCTAGCACAGATACGCAGTATTTT. Amino acids: CASSIIGGRPSTDTQYF.

V and J are TRBV28 and TRBJ2-5, with TRBD2 identical over 14 bases. Germline CDR1 MDHEN, CDR2 SYDVKM. This CDR3 comprises 17 residues. Trimming removed 6 bases from V and 3 bases from J; junction bases left unmatched: 9. Written as DNA, the CDR3 is TGTGCCAGCAGAGGGACTAGCGGGAGAGGGTTCGAAGAGACCCAGTACTTC. Its translation is CASRGTSGRGFEETQYF.

The chain has TRBV24-1 and TRBJ2-2; D gene ambiguous. In germline, CDR1 is KGHDR, CDR2 SFDVKD. This CDR3 has 16 residues. The V gene lost 3 bases and the J gene lost 6 bases, with 16 bases spanning the gap. The CDR3 spells CATSDQLNSVPGELFF. As DNA, the CDR3 is TGTGCCACCAGTGATCAACTAAACAGCGTCCCCGGGGAGCTGTTTTTT.

This clone has more than one count but fewer than ten. Other nucleotide sequences in the sample specify the same CDR3. The genes are TRBV7-9 and TRBJ2-7; possibly TRBD1 for D (5 bases). The CDR3 spans 14 residues. V lost 0 bases to trimming and J lost 3 bases, with 9 bases between them. Germline lookup yields CDR1 SEHNR and CDR2 FQNEAQ (reference sequence). CDR3 amino acids: CASSLAGVDYEQYF. CDR3 coding DNA: TGTGCCAGCAGCTTAGCAGGGGTGGACTACGAGCAGTACTTC.

The chain combines TRBV5-1 with TRBJ2-1; 7 bases line up with TRBD2. Germline V gives CDR1 SGHRS, CDR2 YFSETQ. Losses at the gene ends were 2 bases for V and 8 bases for J; bases not matched to a gene: 10. The CDR3 spans 15 residues. The CDR3 region has the DNA TGCGCCAGCAGCTTCGGCGGACTAGTGGGGGATGAGCAGTTCTTC. It yields the protein CASSFGGLVGDEQFF.

The chain links TRBV27 to TRBJ1-1; unclear D gene. This CDR3 is built from 13 residues. From germline, CDR1 is MNHEY and CDR2 SMNVEV (reference sequence). V lost 4 bases to trimming and J lost 5 bases, with 11 bases between them. Written as DNA, the CDR3 is TGTGCCAGCAGTTCCTTGACGTGGACTGAAGCTTTCTTT. Encoded protein: CASSSLTWTEAFF.

This chain uses TRBV15 with TRBJ1-2, with D possibly being TRBD1 (5 bases). The CDR3 loop spans 18 amino acids. Trimming left V 1 base short and J 7 bases short, with 25 bases between. Germline V CDR1 and CDR2: LNHNV, YYDKDF (reference sequence). CDR3 nucleotides: TGTGCCACCAGCAGAGTTCAGGGATTGGAGACCCATCTACGTGGCTACACCTTC. Protein product: CATSRVQGLETHLRGYTF.

J is TRBJ2-7 and V is TRBV10-3; D gene unclear. Deletions cut 4 bases from V and 4 bases from J, with 8 bases between. The CDR3 has 12 amino acids. The germline gives CDR1 ENHRY, CDR2 SYGVKD. CDR3: CAISVVSYEQYF. DNA for the CDR3: TGTGCCATCAGTGTTGTGAGTTACGAGCAGTACTTC.

This sequence joins TRBV7-9 and TRBJ2-7; 7 bases agree with TRBD2. J gave up 1 base and V 5 bases, and 8 bases lay outside the gene matches. The CDR3 consists of 15 residues. CDR1 is SEHNR, CDR2 FQNEAQ, per germline (reference sequence). The CDR3 spells CASSRAGTISYEQYF. In DNA form, the CDR3 reads TGTGCCAGCAGCCGAGCTGGGACTATTTCCTACGAGCAGTACTTC. Supplemented by reference TRBV7-9 and TRBJ2-7, the full variable domain reads DTGVSQNPRHKITKRGQNVTFRCDPISEHNRLYWYRQTLGQGPEFLTYFQNEAQLEKSRLLSDRFSAERPKGSFSTLEIQRTEQGDSAMYLCASSRAGTISYEQYFGPGTRLTVT.

The chain recombines TRBV5-1 with TRBJ1-4; TRBD1 agrees at 7 bases. V shed 7 bases, J shed 8 bases, and the junction held 11 bases outside the gene matches. In germline, CDR1 is SGHRS, CDR2 YFSETQ. The CDR3 spans 14 residues. The CDR3 region has the DNA TGCGCCAGCGGTAAGGACAGGCCGGGGGAAAAACTGTTTTTT. Translating it yields CASGKDRPGEKLFF.

About this clone: Other nucleotide sequences from this sample produce the same CDR3. The J gene is TRBJ2-5, the V gene TRBV5-1, with a weak D call TRBD2 (7 bases). The V gene lost 3 bases and the J gene lost 5 bases, with 14 bases spanning the gap. The CDR3 runs to 14 residues. The germline V gene encodes CDR1 SGHRS and CDR2 YFSETQ. CDR3 nucleotides: TGCGCCAGCAGCTGGGAGGGGCAGGGGGAGACCCAGTACTTC. It encodes CASSWEGQGETQYF.

This clone has only one observation. The CDR3 bases are TGTGCCAGTAGTATAGGATCAGGGGTCGGGTCCTACGAGCAGTACTTC. Protein product: CASSIGSGVGSYEQYF. This chain links TRBV19 with TRBJ2-7; the D gene is possibly TRBD1 (6 bases). Trimming took 1 base from V and 1 from J, leaving 14 bases between them. Germline-derived CDR1 and CDR2 are LNHDA and SQIVND (reference sequence). This CDR3 contains 16 residues.

The chain joins TRBV3-1 (or the pseudogene TRBV3-2) to TRBJ2-7; no reliable D call. Germline CDR1 LGHDT, CDR2 YNNKEL (reference sequence). The CDR3 has 12 residues. The V end lost 1 base, the J end lost 7 bases, and 8 bases lay between the germline ends. Here the CDR3 DNA reads TGTGCCAGCAGCCAAGCGATGGTGGAGCAGTACTTC. The encoded protein is CASSQAMVEQYF.

The chain links TRBV24-1 to TRBJ1-1, with 7 bases identical to TRBD1. V shed 5 bases, J shed 1 base, and the junction held 6 bases outside the gene matches. The germline CDR1 and CDR2 sequences are KGHDR and SFDVKD. The CDR3 has 15 amino acids. The CDR3 region has the DNA TGTGCCACCAGTGCGGGTGGACAGGCGAACACTGAAGCTTTCTTT. It yields the protein CATSAGGQANTEAFF.

The V call is TRBV3-1 (or the pseudogene TRBV3-2), the J call TRBJ2-2; possible D gene TRBD2, 6 bases. The CDR3 has 15 residues. Germline loops: CDR1 LGHDT, CDR2 YNNKEL (reference sequence). Trimming stripped 4 bases from V and 5 bases from J, with 14 bases between. CDR3: CASSRAQAGTGELFF. The CDR3 DNA is TGTGCCAGCAGCCGAGCACAGGCGGGGACCGGGGAGCTGTTTTTT.

This clone has a single count. The V call is TRBV30, the J call TRBJ2-3, with D perhaps matching TRBD1 (6 bases). Trimming removed 3 bases from V and 6 bases from J, with 10 bases in between. This CDR3 spans 12 amino acids. Looked up from germline, CDR1 is GTSNPN and CDR2 is SVGIG (reference sequence). CDR3 coding DNA: TGTGCCTGGAGCATGGGGGCGGATACGCAGTATTTT. This encodes CAWSMGADTQYF.

The chain joins TRBV5-1 to TRBJ1-1; D is unresolved. Germline V gene lookup returns CDR1 SGHRS and CDR2 YFSETQ. V was clipped by 1 base and J by 0 bases, with 13 bases between them. The CDR3 is 16 amino acids. CDR3 loop: CASSLLTTALNTEAFF. In DNA, the CDR3 is TGCGCCAGCAGCTTGTTAACTACGGCGCTGAACACTGAAGCTTTCTTT.

V and J are TRBV7-9 and TRBJ1-3, with a tentative D call TRBD1 (5 bases). Germline CDR1 is SEHNR and CDR2 is FQNEAQ (reference sequence). Trimming took off 7 bases at V and 0 bases at J, with 19 bases between the two ends. The CDR3 loop spans 17 amino acids. CDR3 sequence reads: CASMAMTAPYSGNTIYF. Written as DNA, the CDR3 is TGTGCCAGCATGGCGATGACAGCTCCTTACTCTGGAAACACCATATATTTT.

This clone was recorded only once. The chain carries TRBV12-3 or TRBV12-4 and TRBJ1-1; 7 bases agree with TRBD1. The length of the CDR3 is 12 residues. The ends lost 6 bases at V and 7 bases at J; junction bases unmatched: 5. In DNA, the CDR3 is TGTGCCAGCAGAGGGGGCGCATTTGAAGCTTTCTTT. The encoded protein is CASRGGAFEAFF.